This T cell receptor (beta chain) derives from a study of T-cell reconstitution after alpha-beta-depleted transplantation in children. Findings and limits, study-wide: Several hundred expanded graft clones reportedly gave rise to the alpha-beta T cells present about two months after transplant.

This clonotype was detected a few times. The antigen is unknown. The CDR3 sequence is 14 residues long. V lost 6 bases to trimming and J lost 0 bases; unmatched junction nucleotides: 7. Looked up from germline, CDR1 is SQVTM and CDR2 is ANQGSEA. Unique molecular identifiers were used in preparing the TCRbeta library. TCRdb passed the PCR reads through MiXCR, listing each CDR3 protein once. The sample records approximately 800,000 distinct CDR3 sequences, about 16% being singletons. Sequenced material: PBMCs, mostly from graft donor cells, taken 360 days after TCRalphabeta/CD19-depleted stem cell transplant. The rearrangement joins TRBV29-1 to TRBJ2-7; 8 nucleotides line up with TRBD1. The sequence was collected from a male patient younger than 18 who had a stem cell transplant for acute lymphoblastic leukemia, so the T cells may come from the graft donor. In DNA form, the CDR3 reads TGCAGCGTAGCAACAGGGGGTGGCTCCTACGAGCAGTACTTC. This sequence encodes CSVATGGGSYEQYF.